The TCR beta chain described here comes from a study of cytomegalovirus exposure and HLA in healthy donors. Looking at the study overall: Falling in the Caucasian-associated ancestry cluster were about four fifths of approximately 410 genotyped donors. General study points: CMV serostatus was the only immune exposure information that was available. Exclusion applied to some V segments, including TRBV6-2 and TRBV6-3, as they were indistinguishable. In a later analysis, around 18,000 TCR beta sequences were associated with HLA alleles at 0.05 false discovery rate.

This PCR relied on a set of 60 Vbeta primers and 13 Jbeta primers. Libraries were prepared by immunoSEQ multiplex PCR; TCRdb keeps only in-frame clonotypes and omits some of them. The repertoire holds about 130,000 clones, with 80% to 90% as singletons. This clone was seen a single time. Its matching antigen is unknown. Other DNA sequences in this sample translate to the same CDR3. The germline V gene has CDR1 LNHDA and CDR2 SQIVND (reference sequence). The CDR3 extends over 13 amino acids. The J segment lost 3 bases and the V segment lost 6 bases, leaving 4 bases of the junction unmatched. The sequenced sample consisted of PBMCs. The chain has TRBV19 and TRBJ1-1, with TRBD1 identical over 7 bases. This TCR came from a man in his forties or fifties in good health and CMV-seronegative. CDR3 residues: CASSTQGDTEAFF. CDR3 sequence (DNA): TGTGCCAGTAGCACGCAGGGGGACACTGAAGCTTTCTTT.